What follows describes a single T cell receptor (beta chain). The antigen is not known. These data belong to a study of cytotoxic CD8 clonotypes in ibrutinib-treated CLL. Study-level information: Outcomes included some 25 partial and 2 complete responses; after median roughly 69 months, 14 stayed remitted and approximately 12 progressed. There were, on average, approximately 250,000 productive templates and tens of thousands of productive rearrangements per sample. Findings and limits, study-wide: The public clonotypes identified were infrequent and showed contraction or stability on treatment.

As input for TCR beta libraries, roughly 2 micrograms of genomic DNA came from cryopreserved PBMCs. Trimming pared 0 bases from V and 0 bases from J, leaving 8 bases between. The CDR3 length is 15 residues. Germline loops: CDR1 LGHNA, CDR2 YSLEER. Using immunoSEQ multiplex PCR, the repertoire was profiled, and TCRdb retains in-frame clones only, with some absent. The table has around 20,000 clones, roughly 75% seen once. The sequencing here drew on PBMCs, taken before ibrutinib treatment. The clonotype was recovered from a human donor with chronic lymphocytic leukemia. This chain links TRBV4-3 with TRBJ1-1; D unresolved. The CDR3 nucleotides read TGCGCCAGCAGCCAAGAGACCCAGTTGAACACTGAAGCTTTCTTT. This translates into CASSQETQLNTEAFF.